Listed here are 22 T cell receptor beta chains from one sample, sequenced in a study of spatial heterogeneity in lung cancer. Each CDR3 protein gets one entry after TCRdb re-called the 5' RACE reads with MiXCR. The repertoire includes some 110,000 distinct CDR3 sequences, 12% of them detected once, and roughly 17% sits in the top ten. Documented time point: blood at routine non-recurrence follow-up after resection. Material for sequencing was whole RNA from tumor, nontumor lung or frozen PBMC, left unsorted. The input for sequencing was PBMCs, taken at follow-up. The source of these receptors is a male donor with early-stage non-small cell lung cancer.

This chain connects TRBV12-3 or TRBV12-4 to TRBJ1-4; a weak D match, TRBD1 (6 bases). Trimming stripped 4 bases from V and 8 bases from J, with 17 bases between. CDR3 length: 15 amino acids. CDR3 nucleotides: TGTGCCAGCAGTTATACCGGACAGTTGGGAGAAAAACTGTTTTTT. Translation gives CASSYTGQLGEKLFF.

This clonotype was picked up many times. The gene calls are TRBV7-2 and TRBJ2-5; tentative D call: TRBD1 (5 bases). The ends were cut back, 5 bases at V and 1 base at J, with 11 bases in the middle. This CDR3 comprises 14 residues. Germline CDR1 reads SGHTA; CDR2 reads FQGNSA. The DNA of the CDR3 is TGTGCCAGCAGCCTCAGGGCTACCCAAGAGACCCAGTACTTC. This translates into CASSLRATQETQYF.

The table lists this clonotype with a few counts. CDR3 amino acids: CASSTALGQGGYEQYF. The CDR3 DNA reads TGTGCCAGCAGTACCGCTTTAGGGCAGGGGGGGTACGAGCAGTACTTC. The V gene is TRBV28, the J gene TRBJ2-7; D may be TRBD1 or TRBD2 (7 bases each). V lost 5 bases and J lost 4, with 21 bases in between. The CDR3 is 16 residues long. CDR1 MDHEN and CDR2 SYDVKM come from the germline V gene.

This clonotype was counted ten times or more. The chain combines TRBV7-2 with TRBJ1-4; D gene ambiguous. Germline V gene data show CDR1 as SGHTA and CDR2 as FQGNSA. This CDR3 comprises 15 residues. Trimming removed 2 bases at V and 0 bases at J, with 7 bases between. CDR3 residues: CASSLQLTTNEKLFF. CDR3 DNA: TGTGCCAGCAGCTTACAGCTGACAACTAATGAAAAACTGTTTTTT.

This clonotype was observed at least ten times. The chain carries TRBV6-5 and TRBJ2-7; weak D call: TRBD2 (5 bases). The CDR3 sequence is 14 residues long. V was clipped by 2 bases and J by 3 bases, with 11 bases between them. Germline CDR1 and CDR2: MNHEY and SVGAGI. Here the CDR3 reads CASSYGGPFYEQYF. CDR3 bases: TGTGCCAGCAGTTACGGCGGGCCCTTCTACGAGCAGTACTTC.

This CDR3 is CASSQGTGLNQPQHF. DNA for the CDR3: TGTGCCAGCAGCCAAGGGACAGGCCTCAATCAGCCCCAGCATTTT. The chain uses TRBV3-1 and TRBJ1-5; 7 bases match TRBD1. Germline CDR1 is LGHDT and CDR2 is YNNKEL (reference sequence). V shed 1 base and J 3 bases; nucleotides not matched to a gene: 3. The CDR3 extends over 15 amino acids.

At least ten counts were recorded for this clonotype. V and J are TRBV15 and TRBJ2-5, with D perhaps matching TRBD1 or TRBD2 (6 bases each). Germline V gene data show CDR1 as LNHNV and CDR2 as YYDKDF (reference sequence). The CDR3 loop spans 15 amino acids. V shed 0 bases and J shed 1 base, with 9 bases lying between them. CDR3 sequence reads: CATSRDRGRQETQYF. DNA for the CDR3: TGTGCCACCAGCAGAGATCGGGGGCGCCAAGAGACCCAGTACTTC. Looking up the rest from reference TRBV15 and TRBJ2-5 gives the full variable domain: DAMVIQNPRYQVTQFGKPVTLSCSQTLNHNVMYWYQQKSSQAPKLLFHYYDKDFNNEADTPDNFQSRRPNTSFCFLDIRSPGLGDTAMYLCATSRDRGRQETQYFGPGTRLLVL.

In this sample, this clonotype turned up many times. This chain's CDR3 is CSATPGTGNTEAFF. CDR3 in DNA: TGCAGTGCAACCCCCGGGACAGGGAACACTGAAGCTTTCTTT. The chain combines TRBV20-1 with TRBJ1-1; 8 bases are a match to TRBD1. Germline assignment: CDR1 DFQATT and CDR2 SNEGSKA (reference sequence). V dropped 6 bases and J dropped 1; count of bases not matched to a gene: 7. The CDR3 spans 14 residues.

The chain recombines TRBV28 with TRBJ1-6; D is possibly TRBD1 (5 bases). Between the trimmed V and J ends, which lost 3 bases and 4 bases, there was a span of 10 bases. Germline loops: CDR1 MDHEN, CDR2 SYDVKM. The CDR3 extends over 15 amino acids. CDR3 DNA sequence: TGTGCCAGCAGTTTGGACGGGGGGTATAATTCACCCCTCCACTTT. It translates to CASSLDGGYNSPLHF. The full variable domain, in which reference TRBV28 and TRBJ1-6 provide the parts outside the CDR3, is DVKVTQSSRYLVKRTGEKVFLECVQDMDHENMFWYRQDPGLGLRLIYFSYDVKMKEKGDIPEGYSVSREKKERFSLILESASTNQTSMYLCASSLDGGYNSPLHFGNGTRLTVT.

Only a few counts were recorded for this clonotype. The chain has TRBV9 and TRBJ2-2; TRBD1 matches 8 bases. Germline assignment: CDR1 SGDLS and CDR2 YYNGEE. CDR3 length: 14 amino acids. Germline trimming cut 2 bases from V and 7 bases from J; bases unmatched to any gene: 4. CDR3 residues: CASSVTGGNGELFF. CDR3 bases: TGTGCCAGCAGCGTCACAGGGGGGAACGGGGAGCTGTTTTTT.

V is TRBV12-3 or TRBV12-4 and J is TRBJ1-3; D not certain. V gave up 7 bases and J gave up 0 bases, with 10 bases separating them. The CDR3 sequence is 14 residues long. The CDR3 loop reads CASTVPSSGNTIYF. The CDR3 DNA reads as TGTGCCAGCACCGTTCCAAGCTCTGGAAACACCATATATTTT.

This chain connects TRBV18 to TRBJ2-3, with 7 bases fitting TRBD1. Germline values: CDR1 KGHSH, CDR2 LQKENI. The CDR3 has 14 amino acids. The J segment lost 4 bases and the V segment lost 5 bases, leaving 6 bases of the junction unmatched. Written as DNA, the CDR3 is TGTGCCAGCTCATCCCAAGGGACAGCAGATACGCAGTATTTT. This translates into CASSSQGTADTQYF.

CDR3 amino acids: CASSQLGGRGNEQYF. In nucleotides, the CDR3 is TGCGCCAGCAGCCAACTAGGCGGGAGAGGGAACGAGCAGTACTTC. The rearrangement links TRBV4-1 to TRBJ2-7; 7 bases are a match to TRBD2. This CDR3 is built from 15 residues. After removal of 2 bases from V and 5 bases from J, the junction contained 9 bases not matched to a gene. Germline assignment: CDR1 MGHRA and CDR2 YSYEKL.

This clonotype was detected once. The chain couples TRBV11-2 to TRBJ2-3; D might be TRBD1 (5 bases). Trimming stripped 4 bases from V and 14 bases from J, with 28 bases between. The length of the CDR3 is 16 residues. Per germline, CDR1 SGHAT and CDR2 FQNNGV. CDR3 sequence reads: CASSSEAAGHLIPLYF. The CDR3 region has the DNA TGTGCCAGCAGCTCCGAGGCGGCAGGGCACCTAATCCCGTTGTATTTT.

This clonotype was observed a handful of times. The rearrangement joins TRBV7-2 to TRBJ2-3; no clear D gene. V dropped 4 bases and J dropped 8 bases, with 13 bases sitting between them. The CDR3 consists of 13 residues. From germline, CDR1 is SGHTA and CDR2 FQGNSA. The CDR3 region is CASSSRQTVTQYF. CDR3 nucleotides: TGTGCCAGCAGCTCCAGACAAACGGTTACGCAGTATTTT.

The chain is built from TRBV29-1 and TRBJ2-1; D is uncertain. This CDR3 is built from 10 residues. Looked up from germline, CDR1 is SQVTM and CDR2 is ANQGSEA. Trimming took 6 bases from V and 8 from J, leaving 8 bases between them. CDR3 bases: TGCAGCGTCCGTGGGGATGAGCAGTTCTTC. The encoded protein is CSVRGDEQFF.

This clonotype was observed a handful of times. The rearrangement uses TRBV20-1 and TRBJ1-5; D is uncertain. The CDR3 extends over 13 amino acids. Germline CDR1 and CDR2: DFQATT and SNEGSKA (reference sequence). V was cut by 3 bases and J by 5 bases, with 11 bases left in between. This chain's CDR3 is CSASRGLDQPQHF. The CDR3 DNA is TGCAGTGCTAGTAGAGGGTTGGATCAGCCCCAGCATTTT.

This clonotype was seen a few times. The rearrangement uses TRBV10-3 and TRBJ2-2, with D perhaps TRBD2 (5 bases). The CDR3 runs 14 residues. The germline gives CDR1 ENHRY, CDR2 SYGVKD. V lost 6 bases, J lost 0 bases, and 8 bases lay in between. The CDR3 region is CAIRGETNTGELFF. DNA of the CDR3: TGTGCCATCAGGGGAGAGACGAACACCGGGGAGCTGTTTTTT.

This clonotype was seen ten or more times. V and J are TRBV7-9 and TRBJ2-3; tentative D call: TRBD2 (5 bases). The CDR3 totals 17 residues. Germline lookup yields CDR1 SEHNR and CDR2 FQNEAQ (reference sequence). The V end was cut by 1 base, the J end by 0 bases, with 14 bases between. Here the CDR3 DNA reads TGTGCCAGCAGCTTAGGGACTGAGGTTTGGAGCACAGATACGCAGTATTTT. Residues: CASSLGTEVWSTDTQYF.

This clonotype was seen repeatedly, ten times or more. The chain recombines TRBV14 with TRBJ1-1; a weak D match, TRBD1 (5 bases). Germline V CDR1 and CDR2: SGHDN, FVKESK. The ends were cut back, 1 base at V and 6 bases at J, with 12 bases in the middle. The CDR3 covers 14 residues. For the CDR3, the DNA is TGTGCCAGCAGCCAAGTTCACCCAGGGTCTGAAGCTTTCTTT. As protein: CASSQVHPGSEAFF.

Only a few counts were recorded for this clonotype. The chain recombines TRBV20-1 with TRBJ1-4, with D perhaps TRBD1 (6 bases). Germline values: CDR1 DFQATT, CDR2 SNEGSKA (reference sequence). Deletions cut 0 bases from V and 7 bases from J, with 15 bases between. The CDR3 runs 15 residues. CDR3 region: CSARDGPGAGEKLFF. CDR3 sequence (DNA): TGCAGTGCTAGAGACGGGCCAGGGGCGGGTGAAAAACTGTTTTTT.

This clonotype was observed at least ten times. The chain has TRBV10-3 and TRBJ2-3, with TRBD1 matching over 7 bases. After removal of 6 bases from V and 2 bases from J, the junction contained 8 bases not matched to a gene. CDR1 and CDR2 from the germline V gene are ENHRY and SYGVKD. The CDR3 is 15 amino acids. The CDR3 sequence is CAISGKTGNTDTQYF. The CDR3 DNA reads as TGTGCCATCAGCGGAAAGACAGGGAACACAGATACGCAGTATTTT.